This T cell receptor (beta chain) originates from a study of T-cell memory formation after mild COVID-19. About the study: Across donors, TCR clusters were largely donor specific. General observations from the study: While clones contracting from day 15 to 85 were balanced between CD4 and CD8, later expanders leaned CD4+.

TCRdb fed the 5' RACE reads into MiXCR, producing one record per CDR3 protein. Of about 430,000 distinct CDR3 sequences detected, 24% appear once; the ten largest clones hold 8.5% to 10%. Concerning this clonotype: Its target is unknown.

Trimming removed 6 bases from V and 6 bases from J, with 15 bases in between. The CDR3 has 13 amino acids. Germline assignment: CDR1 MNHNY and CDR2 SVGAGI (reference sequence). The chain couples TRBV6-6 to TRBJ2-7; tentative D call: TRBD1 (6 bases). This clonotype was obtained from an adult woman who had mild COVID-19 (a few samples of this study predate the infection). Cell type and time point are not known. Input material: PBMCs or a T cell subset sorted from them (not recorded which). This CDR3 reads CASSRETGREQYF. The CDR3 nucleotides are TGTGCCAGCAGCCGTGAAACAGGGCGCGAGCAGTACTTC.